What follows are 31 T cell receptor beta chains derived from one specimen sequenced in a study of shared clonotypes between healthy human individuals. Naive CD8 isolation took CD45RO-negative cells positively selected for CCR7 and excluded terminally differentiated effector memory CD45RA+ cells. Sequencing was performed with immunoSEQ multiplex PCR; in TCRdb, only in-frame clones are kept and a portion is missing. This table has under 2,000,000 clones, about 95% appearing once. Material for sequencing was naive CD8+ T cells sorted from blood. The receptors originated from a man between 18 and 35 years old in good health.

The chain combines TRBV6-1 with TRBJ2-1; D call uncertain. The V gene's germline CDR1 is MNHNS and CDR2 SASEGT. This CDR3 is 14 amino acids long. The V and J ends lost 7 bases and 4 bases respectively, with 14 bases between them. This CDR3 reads CASTPESRYNEQFF. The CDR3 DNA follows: TGTGCCAGCACCCCCGAAAGCCGATACAATGAGCAGTTCTTC.

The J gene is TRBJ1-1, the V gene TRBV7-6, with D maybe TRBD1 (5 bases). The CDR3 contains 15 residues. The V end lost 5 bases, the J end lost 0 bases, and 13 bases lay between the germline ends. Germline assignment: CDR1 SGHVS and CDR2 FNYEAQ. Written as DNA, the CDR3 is TGTGCCAGCAGCCTCGTGACAGACATGAACACTGAAGCTTTCTTT. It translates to CASSLVTDMNTEAFF.

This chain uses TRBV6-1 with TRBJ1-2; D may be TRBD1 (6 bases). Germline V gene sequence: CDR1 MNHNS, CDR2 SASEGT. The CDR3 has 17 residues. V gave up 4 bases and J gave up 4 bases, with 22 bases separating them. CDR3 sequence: CASSGSGTPLEIYGYTF. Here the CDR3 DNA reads TGTGCCAGCAGTGGATCCGGGACACCCCTCGAAATCTATGGCTACACCTTC.

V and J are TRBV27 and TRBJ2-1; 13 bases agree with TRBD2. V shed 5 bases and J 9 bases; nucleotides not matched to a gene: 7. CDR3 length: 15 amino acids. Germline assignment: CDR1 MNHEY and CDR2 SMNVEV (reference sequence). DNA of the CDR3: TGTGCCAGCAGTACAGGACTAGCGGGGGCTGGTGAGCAGTTCTTC. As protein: CASSTGLAGAGEQFF.

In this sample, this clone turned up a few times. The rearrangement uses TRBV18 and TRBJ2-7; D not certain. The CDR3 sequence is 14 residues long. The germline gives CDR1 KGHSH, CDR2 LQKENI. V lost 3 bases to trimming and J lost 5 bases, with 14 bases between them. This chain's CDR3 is CASSPDLTLDEQYF. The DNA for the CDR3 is TGTGCCAGCTCACCTGACTTGACTTTAGACGAGCAGTACTTC. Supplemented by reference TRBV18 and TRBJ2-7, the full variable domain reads NAGVMQNPRHLVRRRGQEARLRCSPMKGHSHVYWYRQLPEEGLKFMVYLQKENIIDESGMPKERFSAEFPKEGPSILRIQQVVRGDSAAYFCASSPDLTLDEQYFGPGTRLTVT.

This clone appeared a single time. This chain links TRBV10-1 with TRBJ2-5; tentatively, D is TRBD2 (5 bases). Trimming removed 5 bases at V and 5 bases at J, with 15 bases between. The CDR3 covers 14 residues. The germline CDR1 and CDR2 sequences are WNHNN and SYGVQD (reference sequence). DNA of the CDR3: TGCGCCAGCAGTTTAGCCGGAGGTGGTGAGACCCAGTACTTC. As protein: CASSLAGGGETQYF.

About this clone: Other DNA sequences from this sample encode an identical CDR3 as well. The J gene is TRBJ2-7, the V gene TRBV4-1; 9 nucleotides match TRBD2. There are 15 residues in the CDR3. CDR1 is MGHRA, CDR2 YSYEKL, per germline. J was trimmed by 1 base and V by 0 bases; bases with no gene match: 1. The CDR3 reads CASSQETSGSYEQYF. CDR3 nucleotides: TGCGCCAGCAGCCAAGAGACTAGCGGATCCTACGAGCAGTACTTC.

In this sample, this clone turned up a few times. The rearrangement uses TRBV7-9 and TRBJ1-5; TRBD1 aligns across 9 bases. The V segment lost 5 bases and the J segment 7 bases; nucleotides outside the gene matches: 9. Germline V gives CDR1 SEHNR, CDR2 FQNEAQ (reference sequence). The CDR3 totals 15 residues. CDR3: CASSPMTGGDQPQHF. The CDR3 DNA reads TGTGCCAGCAGCCCAATGACAGGGGGGGACCAGCCCCAGCATTTT.

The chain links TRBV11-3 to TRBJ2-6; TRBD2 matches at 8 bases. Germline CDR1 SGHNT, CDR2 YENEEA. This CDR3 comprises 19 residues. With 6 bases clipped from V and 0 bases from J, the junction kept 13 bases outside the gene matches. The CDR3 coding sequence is TGTGCCAGCAGGATAGCGGGGCCAAAGGGGTTCTCTGGGGCCAACGTCCTGACTTTC. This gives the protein CASRIAGPKGFSGANVLTF. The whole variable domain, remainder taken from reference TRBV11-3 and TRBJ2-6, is EAGVVQSPRYKIIEKKQPVAFWCNPISGHNTLYWYLQNLGQGPELLIRYENEEAVDDSQLPKDRFSAERLKGVDSTLKIQPAELGDSAVYLCASRIAGPKGFSGANVLTFGAGSRLTVL.

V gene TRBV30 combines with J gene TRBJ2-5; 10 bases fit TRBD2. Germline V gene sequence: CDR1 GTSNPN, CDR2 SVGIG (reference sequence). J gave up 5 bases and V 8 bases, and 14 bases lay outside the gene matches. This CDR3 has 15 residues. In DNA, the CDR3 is TGTGCCCATGGGGAGGGGAGCGGGGGGGCGGAGACCCAGTACTTC. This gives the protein CAHGEGSGGAETQYF. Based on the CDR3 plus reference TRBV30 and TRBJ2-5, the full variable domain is SQTIHQWPATLVQPVGSPLSLECTVEGTSNPNLYWYRQAAGRGLQLLFYSVGIGQISSEVPQNLSASRPQDRQFILSSKKLLLSDSGFYLCAHGEGSGGAETQYFGPGTRLLVL.

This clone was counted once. The CDR3 protein is CANSRDPAYEQYF. The CDR3 DNA reads TGTGCCAACTCTAGGGACCCAGCCTACGAGCAGTACTTC. The chain employs TRBV19 and TRBJ2-7; possibly TRBD1 or TRBD2 for D (5 bases each). CDR1 is LNHDA and CDR2 is SQIVND in the germline V gene (reference sequence). Trimming shortened V by 10 bases and J by 2 bases, and 15 bases separated the two germline ends. This CDR3 is 13 amino acids long. Based on the CDR3 plus reference TRBV19 and TRBJ2-7, the full variable domain is DGGITQSPKYLFRKEGQNVTLSCEQNLNHDAMYWYRQDPGQGLRLIYYSQIVNDFQKGDIAEGYSVSREKKESFPLTVTSAQKNPTAFYLCANSRDPAYEQYFGPGTRLTVT.

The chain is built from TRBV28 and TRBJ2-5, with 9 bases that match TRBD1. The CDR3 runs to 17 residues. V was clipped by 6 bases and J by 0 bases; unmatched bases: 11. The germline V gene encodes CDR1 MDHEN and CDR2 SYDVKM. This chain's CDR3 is CASSSGTGSFYQETQYF. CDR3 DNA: TGTGCCAGCAGCTCGGGGACAGGGTCGTTTTACCAAGAGACCCAGTACTTC.

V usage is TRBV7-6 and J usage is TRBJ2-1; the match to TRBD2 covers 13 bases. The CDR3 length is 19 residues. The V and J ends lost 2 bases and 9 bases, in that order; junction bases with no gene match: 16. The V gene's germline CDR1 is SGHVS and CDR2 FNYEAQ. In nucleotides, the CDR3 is TGTGCCAGCAGCTTATTCCACCCTCTGACTAGCGGGGGGAAGGGTGAGCAGTTCTTC. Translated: CASSLFHPLTSGGKGEQFF. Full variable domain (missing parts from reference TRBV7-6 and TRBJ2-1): GAGVSQSPRYKVTKRGQDVALRCDPISGHVSLYWYRQALGQGPEFLTYFNYEAQQDKSGLPNDRFSAERPEGSISTLTIQRTEQRDSAMYRCASSLFHPLTSGGKGEQFFGPGTRLTVL.

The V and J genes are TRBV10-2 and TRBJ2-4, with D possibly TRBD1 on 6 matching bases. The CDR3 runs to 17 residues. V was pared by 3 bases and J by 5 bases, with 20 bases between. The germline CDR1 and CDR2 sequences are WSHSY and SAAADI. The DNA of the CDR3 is TGCGCCAGCAGTGACTGGCGACAGGTACAGGACCAAAACATTCAGTACTTC. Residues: CASSDWRQVQDQNIQYF.

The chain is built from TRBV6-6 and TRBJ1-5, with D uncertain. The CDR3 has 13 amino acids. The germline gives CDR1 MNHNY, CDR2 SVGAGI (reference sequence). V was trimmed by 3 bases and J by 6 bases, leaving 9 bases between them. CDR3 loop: CASSYGPGQPQHF. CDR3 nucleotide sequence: TGTGCCAGCAGTTATGGGCCTGGTCAGCCCCAGCATTTT.

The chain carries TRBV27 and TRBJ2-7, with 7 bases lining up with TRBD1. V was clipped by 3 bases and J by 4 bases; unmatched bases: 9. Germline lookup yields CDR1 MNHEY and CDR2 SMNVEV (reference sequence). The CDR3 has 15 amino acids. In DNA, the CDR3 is TGTGCCAGCAGTTTGACAGGGTACCAGGGATACGAGCAGTACTTC. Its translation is CASSLTGYQGYEQYF.

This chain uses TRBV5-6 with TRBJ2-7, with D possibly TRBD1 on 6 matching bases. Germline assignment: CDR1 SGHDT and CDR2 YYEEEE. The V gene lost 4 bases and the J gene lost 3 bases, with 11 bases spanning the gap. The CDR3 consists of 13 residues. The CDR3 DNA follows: TGTGCCAGCAGCCAGGACAGATTCTACGAGCAGTACTTC. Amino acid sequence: CASSQDRFYEQYF. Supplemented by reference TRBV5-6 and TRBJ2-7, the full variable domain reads DAGVTQSPTHLIKTRGQQVTLRCSPKSGHDTVSWYQQALGQGPQFIFQYYEEEERQRGNFPDRFSGHQFPNYSSELNVNALLLGDSALYLCASSQDRFYEQYFGPGTRLTVT.

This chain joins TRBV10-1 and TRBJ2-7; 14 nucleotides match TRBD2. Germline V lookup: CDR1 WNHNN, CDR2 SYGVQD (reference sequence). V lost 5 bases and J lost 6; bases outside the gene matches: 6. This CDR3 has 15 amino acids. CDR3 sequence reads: CASSSGLAGEVEQYF. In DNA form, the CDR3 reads TGCGCCAGCAGTTCGGGACTAGCGGGAGAGGTCGAGCAGTACTTC.

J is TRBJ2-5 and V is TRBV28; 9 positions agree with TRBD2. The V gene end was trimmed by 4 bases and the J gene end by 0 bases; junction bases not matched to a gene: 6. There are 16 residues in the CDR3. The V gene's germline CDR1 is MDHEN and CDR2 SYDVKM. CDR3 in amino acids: CASSSPLAGYQETQYF. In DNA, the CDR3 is TGTGCCAGCAGTTCCCCTCTAGCGGGATACCAAGAGACCCAGTACTTC.

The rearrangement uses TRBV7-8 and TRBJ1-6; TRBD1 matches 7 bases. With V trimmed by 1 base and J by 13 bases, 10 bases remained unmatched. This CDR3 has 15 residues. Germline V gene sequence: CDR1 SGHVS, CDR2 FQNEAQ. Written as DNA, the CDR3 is TGTGCCAGCAGCTTAGAAAGAGGGACAGCCCTGCCCCTCCACTTT. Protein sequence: CASSLERGTALPLHF.

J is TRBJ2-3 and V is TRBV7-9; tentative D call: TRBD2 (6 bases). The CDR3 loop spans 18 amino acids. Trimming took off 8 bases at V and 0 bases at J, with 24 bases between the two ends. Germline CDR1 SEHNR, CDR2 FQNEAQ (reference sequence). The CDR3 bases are TGTGCCAGCCTGGGCAGGGCGGGGTTCGAGGGCAGCACAGATACGCAGTATTTT. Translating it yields CASLGRAGFEGSTDTQYF.

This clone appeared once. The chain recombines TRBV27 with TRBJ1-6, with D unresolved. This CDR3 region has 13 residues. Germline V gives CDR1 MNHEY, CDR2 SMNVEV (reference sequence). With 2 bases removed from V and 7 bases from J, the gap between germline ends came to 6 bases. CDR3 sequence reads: CASSLGQNSPLHF. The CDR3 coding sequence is TGTGCCAGCAGTTTAGGTCAAAATTCACCCCTCCACTTT.

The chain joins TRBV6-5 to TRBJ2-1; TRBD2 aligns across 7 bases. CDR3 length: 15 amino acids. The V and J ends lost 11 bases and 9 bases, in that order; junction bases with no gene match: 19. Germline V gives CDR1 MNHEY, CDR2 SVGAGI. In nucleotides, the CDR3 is TGTGCCGCGGGGGAACTAGCTCTGGGTGTTGGTGAGCAGTTCTTC. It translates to CAAGELALGVGEQFF.

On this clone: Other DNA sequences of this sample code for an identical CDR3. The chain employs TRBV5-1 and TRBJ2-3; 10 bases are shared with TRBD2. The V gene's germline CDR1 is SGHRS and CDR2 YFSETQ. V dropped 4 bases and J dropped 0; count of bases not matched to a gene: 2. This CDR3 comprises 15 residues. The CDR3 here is CASSPTSGSTDTQYF. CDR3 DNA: TGCGCCAGCAGCCCGACTAGCGGGAGCACAGATACGCAGTATTTT.

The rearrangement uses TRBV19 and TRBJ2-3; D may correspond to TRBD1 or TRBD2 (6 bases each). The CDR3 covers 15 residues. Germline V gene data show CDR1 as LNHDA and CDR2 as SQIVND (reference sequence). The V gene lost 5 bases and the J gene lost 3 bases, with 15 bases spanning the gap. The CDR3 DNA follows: TGTGCCAGTAGTGCCCGACTAGGGGGAACAGATACGCAGTATTTT. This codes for CASSARLGGTDTQYF. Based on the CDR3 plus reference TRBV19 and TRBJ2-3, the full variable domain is DGGITQSPKYLFRKEGQNVTLSCEQNLNHDAMYWYRQDPGQGLRLIYYSQIVNDFQKGDIAEGYSVSREKKESFPLTVTSAQKNPTAFYLCASSARLGGTDTQYFGPGTRLTVL.

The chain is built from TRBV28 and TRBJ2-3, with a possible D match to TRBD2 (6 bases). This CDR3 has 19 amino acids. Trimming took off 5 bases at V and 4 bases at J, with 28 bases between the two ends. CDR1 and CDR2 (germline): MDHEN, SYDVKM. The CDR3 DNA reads TGTGCCAGCAGTGTAGCGCGTTGGAGGGAGGAGGTAATGGCAGATACGCAGTATTTT. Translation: CASSVARWREEVMADTQYF.

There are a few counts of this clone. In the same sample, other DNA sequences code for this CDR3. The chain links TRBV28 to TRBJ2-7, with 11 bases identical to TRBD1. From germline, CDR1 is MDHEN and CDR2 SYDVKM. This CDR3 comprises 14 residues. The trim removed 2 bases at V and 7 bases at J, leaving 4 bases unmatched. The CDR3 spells CASSLEDRGQEQYF. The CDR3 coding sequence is TGTGCCAGCAGTTTAGAGGACAGGGGGCAGGAGCAGTACTTC.

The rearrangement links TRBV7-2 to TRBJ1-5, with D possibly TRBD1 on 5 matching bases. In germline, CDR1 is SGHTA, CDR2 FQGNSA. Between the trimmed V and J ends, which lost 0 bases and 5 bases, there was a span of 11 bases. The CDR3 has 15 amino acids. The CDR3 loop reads CASSLAGTVDQPQHF. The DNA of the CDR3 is TGTGCCAGCAGCTTAGCGGGGACCGTTGATCAGCCCCAGCATTTT.

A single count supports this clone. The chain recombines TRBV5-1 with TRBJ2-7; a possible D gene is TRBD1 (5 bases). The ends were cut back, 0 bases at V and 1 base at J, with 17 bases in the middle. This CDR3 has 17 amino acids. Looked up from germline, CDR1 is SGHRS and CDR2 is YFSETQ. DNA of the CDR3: TGCGCCAGCAGCTTGGAGCAGGGTGAAGTTTTTTCCTACGAGCAGTACTTC. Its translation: CASSLEQGEVFSYEQYF.

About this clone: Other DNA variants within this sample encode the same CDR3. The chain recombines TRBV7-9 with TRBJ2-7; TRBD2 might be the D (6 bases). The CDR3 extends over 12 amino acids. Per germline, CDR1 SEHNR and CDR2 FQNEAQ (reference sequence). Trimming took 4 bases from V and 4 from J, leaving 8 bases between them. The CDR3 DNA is TGTGCCAGCAGCTCGGGACTTTACGAGCAGTACTTC. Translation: CASSSGLYEQYF.

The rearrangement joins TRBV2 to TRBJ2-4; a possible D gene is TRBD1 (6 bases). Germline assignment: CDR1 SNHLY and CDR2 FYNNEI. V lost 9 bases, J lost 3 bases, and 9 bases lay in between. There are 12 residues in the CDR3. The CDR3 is CARQGSKNIQYF. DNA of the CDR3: TGTGCCAGACAGGGTAGCAAAAACATTCAGTACTTC.